This T cell receptor beta chain was sequenced during a study of T cell responses to AZD1222 COVID-19 vaccine. V lost 5 bases and J lost 4, with 18 bases in between. This CDR3 has 17 amino acids. From germline, CDR1 is SEHNR and CDR2 FQNEAQ (reference sequence). Second-dose recipients at about 4 or about 12 weeks were treated as one pooled group. Using immunoSEQ multiplex PCR, the repertoire was profiled, and TCRdb retains in-frame clones only, with some absent. The profile shows 150,000 to 200,000 clones, approximately 94% of them singletons. Study outcomes and limitations: There were repertoire samples only from the period after the peak T cell response. Once two AZD1222 doses were given, Spike-specific TCR breadth and depth went up. Regions left unmutated in variants are reportedly the target of nearly half of spike-specific TCRs.

With regard to this clone: Its antigen is unidentified.

The sequence came from an adult who received the AZD1222 COVID-19 vaccine. Sequencing used peripheral blood, obtained 28 days after the second AZD1222 dose. The chain employs TRBV7-9 and TRBJ2-6; D is possibly TRBD1 or TRBD2 (6 bases each). In DNA, the CDR3 is TGTGCCAGCAGCCAAGGGGGGCGTAGGTCCGGGGCCAACGTCCTGACTTTC. The encoded protein is CASSQGGRRSGANVLTF.